The 10 T cell receptor beta chains below come from one sample, sequenced in a study of T cell repertoires in cytomegalovirus infection. TCRdb fed the reads into MiXCR, producing one record per CDR3 protein. The sample includes roughly 320,000 distinct CDR3 sequences, approximately 8.9% of them seen just once. Sequencing was performed on PBMCs. These receptors were taken from a human donor in good health (CMV status not recorded). Some clones in this sample may be carry-over from other donors' samples.

V gene TRBV20-1 combines with J gene TRBJ1-1; tentatively, D is TRBD1 (5 bases). Trimming stripped 0 bases from V and 6 bases from J, with 17 bases between. The CDR3 has 15 residues. Germline V gene sequence: CDR1 DFQATT, CDR2 SNEGSKA (reference sequence). For the CDR3, the DNA is TGCAGTGCTAGAGATCAAGCAGGGATGGGCGCTGAAGCTTTCTTT. This translates into CSARDQAGMGAEAFF.

This clonotype has just a few counts. The gene calls are TRBV28 and TRBJ2-1; no clear D. The CDR3 runs to 14 residues. V was trimmed by 6 bases and J by 2 bases, leaving 11 bases between them. CDR1 is MDHEN and CDR2 is SYDVKM in the germline V gene. The CDR3 loop is CASSYRRPYNEQFF. The CDR3, as DNA: TGTGCCAGCAGCTATCGAAGGCCCTACAATGAGCAGTTCTTC.

This clonotype was seen many times. This chain's CDR3 is CSARLGRQESFYGYTF. The DNA for the CDR3 is TGCAGTGCTAGATTAGGGAGGCAGGAGAGCTTCTATGGCTACACCTTC. J is TRBJ1-2 and V is TRBV20-1; D is ambiguous. V was pared by 2 bases and J by 4 bases, with 20 bases between. CDR1 and CDR2 (germline): DFQATT, SNEGSKA (reference sequence). The CDR3 totals 16 residues.

This clonotype was counted many times. The chain is built from TRBV7-2 and TRBJ1-1; TRBD1 might be the D (6 bases). From germline, CDR1 is SGHTA and CDR2 FQGNSA. The CDR3 is 13 amino acids. V was trimmed by 3 bases and J by 10 bases, leaving 15 bases between them. CDR3 amino acids: CASSFGTPSGAFF. The CDR3 bases are TGTGCCAGCAGCTTTGGGACACCCTCGGGAGCTTTCTTT.

This clonotype was picked up many times. The chain links TRBV6-2 or TRBV6-3 to TRBJ1-5, with D tentatively TRBD1 (5 bases). V was clipped by 5 bases and J by 6 bases, with 14 bases between them. Germline lookup yields CDR1 MNHEY and CDR2 SVGEGT. The CDR3 loop spans 14 amino acids. CDR3 protein: CASSQQSGIQPQHF. CDR3 bases: TGTGCCAGCAGTCAACAATCAGGGATTCAGCCCCAGCATTTT.

The rearrangement links TRBV6-5 to TRBJ1-1, with unresolved D. V gave up 6 bases and J gave up 4 bases, with 15 bases separating them. Germline assignment: CDR1 MNHEY and CDR2 SVGAGI. This CDR3 comprises 14 residues. The CDR3 DNA sequence: TGTGCCAGCAGACCTCCCATAAAAGCCACTGAAGCTTTCTTT. It codes for CASRPPIKATEAFF.

This clonotype has more than one count but fewer than ten. The chain couples TRBV5-1 to TRBJ1-5; D is uncertain. The CDR3 loop spans 15 amino acids. Looked up from germline, CDR1 is SGHRS and CDR2 is YFSETQ. Trimming left V 4 bases short and J 3 bases short, with 14 bases between. The CDR3: CASSVIPGNNQPQHF. The CDR3 DNA reads TGCGCCAGCAGCGTCATCCCGGGGAACAATCAGCCCCAGCATTTT. Looking up the rest from reference TRBV5-1 and TRBJ1-5 gives the full variable domain: KAGVTQTPRYLIKTRGQQVTLSCSPISGHRSVSWYQQTPGQGLQFLFEYFSETQRNKGNFPGRFSGRQFSNSRSEMNVSTLELGDSALYLCASSVIPGNNQPQHFGDGTRLSIL.

Remarks on this clonotype: This may come from a read error, since a much larger clone is one base off. This chain uses TRBV2 with TRBJ2-5, with a tentative D call TRBD1 (6 bases). Deletions cut 8 bases from V and 9 bases from J, with 19 bases between. The germline V gene encodes CDR1 SNHLY and CDR2 FYNNEI. This CDR3 region has 13 residues. CDR3 nucleotides: TGTGCCAGCCGGCAGGGCGAGGGGGAGCCCCAGTACTTC. Encoded protein: CASRQGEGEPQYF.

This clonotype appeared many times. CDR3 residues: CASSLVPDTQYF. DNA for the CDR3: TGTGCCAGCAGCTTAGTCCCAGATACGCAGTATTTT. The genes are TRBV7-2 and TRBJ2-3; no clear D gene. Trimming took 1 base from V and 4 from J, leaving 3 bases between them. CDR1 and CDR2 from the germline V gene are SGHTA and FQGNSA. This CDR3 contains 12 residues.

This clonotype showed up just a few times. V gene TRBV14 combines with J gene TRBJ2-1, with D possibly matching TRBD2 (6 bases). This CDR3 region has 15 residues. The germline V gene has CDR1 SGHDN and CDR2 FVKESK. The germline V and J ends were trimmed by 2 bases and 8 bases, with 16 bases remaining between them. The CDR3 spells CASSQHASEWDEQFF. The CDR3 bases are TGTGCCAGCAGCCAACACGCTAGCGAATGGGATGAGCAGTTCTTC.